Listed here is a single TCR beta chain. The target of this receptor is not known. No base qualities exist here, and no much larger clone lies one base off it. To sequence the TCRbeta CDR3 region, genomic DNA was isolated from the sorted cells. The immunoSEQ Assay was used to sequence the TCRbeta CDR3 regions. TCRdb carries this immuneACCESS record with in-frame sequences only. Its versions omit some clonotypes, under half of them owing to an unresolved V gene in the studies checked, with the rest unexplained. Recorded for this sample are approximately 8,200 clones; roughly 88% of them occurred a single time. Of the sample, 1.5% to 2% falls within the top ten clones. The data were taken from a study of OX40 agonist ivuxolimab in advanced cancers. A note on the overall study: Ivuxolimab was an agonistic, fully human IgG2 monoclonal antibody directed against OX40 (CD134), a costimulatory receptor. Of the approximately 54 dose-escalation patients, hepatocellular carcinoma was present in roughly 19, melanoma in approximately 15, renal cell carcinoma in 9 and head and neck cancer in 9. In the dose-escalation cohort, over 65% of patients were male, and the mean age was around 60 years, with a range of roughly 20 to 85. The monotherapy dose-escalation portion (N of about 52 patients) of the phase I ivuxolimab trial is reported in the paper. Peripheral TCRbeta sequencing aimed to test whether ivuxolimab altered TCR sequence diversity and caused clonal T-cell expansion. Patients were allowed to have had prior anti-PD-1, anti-PD-L1 or anti-CTLA-4 therapy, and 40% of the dose-escalation patients had been treated with checkpoint inhibitors. Intravenous ivuxolimab was administered to patients every 2 weeks at six dose levels: 0.01, 0.1, 0.3, 1.5, 3 and 10 mg/kg. Three dose-escalation patients achieved partial responses, one with hepatocellular carcinoma and two with cutaneous melanoma. Results the study describes overall, beyond this receptor: After ivuxolimab, CD8+ T cells had more expanded clones than CD4+ T cells on average. Partial responders in the 0.1-3.0 mg/kg groups had among the lowest normalized peripheral clonal expansion, especially among CD8+ T cells. Low levels of normalized T-cell clonal expansion were also seen in some patients who did not respond. The antigen specificity of the clonally expanded peripheral T cells was not determined. Clonal expansion of both CD4+ and CD8+ blood T cells was observed from baseline to week 6 at doses 0.1 to 3.0 mg/kg.

Patients with a history of autoimmune disease or receiving systemic immunosuppression were excluded from the trial. In every dose cohort, peripheral blood was drawn for TCR sequencing at baseline, cycle 4 day 1, and cycle 7 day 1. Samples came from an open-label, multicenter, first-in-human phase I dose-escalation trial of ivuxolimab. The trial enrolled adults with locally advanced or metastatic head and neck squamous cell, hepatocellular, melanoma or renal cell carcinoma. Before TCR sequencing, CD4+ T cells and CD8+ T cells were sorted from peripheral blood as separate populations. The V end gives up 2 bases and the J end 2 bases, leaving 15 bases in the junction not matched to a gene. From a lookup of the germline V gene, CDR1 and CDR2 are LGHNA and YSLEER. The CDR3 contains 19 residues, cysteine and phenylalanine counted. The entry retains the CDR3 DNA only, 57 bases that are in frame from base 1.

The material was CD4+ or CD8+ T cells sorted from blood, obtained in a trial of the OX40 agonist ivuxolimab. The receptor was derived from an adult with an advanced solid tumor such as melanoma, head and neck, liver or kidney cancer. In this chain, TRBV4-3 is recombined with TRBJ2-5; 9 junctional bases match TRBD2. The DNA sequence is given as TGCGCCAGCAGCCAATCATTCTTGGCGGGGGGGCGGGGGCAAGAGACCCAGTACTTC. Protein translation: CASSQSFLAGGRGQETQYF.